The 16 T cell receptor beta chains reported below all come from one sample, sequenced in a study of T cell responses to AZD1222 COVID-19 vaccine. Here immunoSEQ multiplex PCR was the method, and the copy in TCRdb shows in-frame clones only, minus some. The sample has over 150,000 clones, 85% to 90% seen once; the top ten hold about 5.5%. The sample here was peripheral blood, taken on day 0 of MenACWY control vaccination. All receptors derive from an adult in good health.

The genes are TRBV7-9 and TRBJ1-6; D is unresolved. The CDR3 length is 14 residues. Trimming removed 3 bases from V and 9 bases from J, with 12 bases in between. CDR1 and CDR2 from the germline V gene are SEHNR and FQNEAQ (reference sequence). As DNA, the CDR3 is TGTGCCAGCAGCTTCGGAAGGGAGGGTTCACCCCTCCACTTT. Its translation is CASSFGREGSPLHF.

This clone is a singleton in its sample. V gene TRBV16 combines with J gene TRBJ2-7, with D possibly TRBD2 on 5 matching bases. Per the germline V gene, CDR1 is KGHSY and CDR2 is FQNENV. This CDR3 region has 17 residues. V gave up 3 bases and J gave up 1 base, with 19 bases separating them. The CDR3 bases are TGTGCCAGCAGCCATATGGGCCTTAGCGTTCCGTCCTACGAGCAGTACTTC. The encoded protein is CASSHMGLSVPSYEQYF.

This chain uses TRBV7-6 with TRBJ2-7; 7 bases map to TRBD2. V dropped 7 bases and J dropped 7; count of bases not matched to a gene: 19. The CDR3 totals 16 residues. Germline V gives CDR1 SGHVS, CDR2 FNYEAQ. CDR3 protein: CASTLRSGDYPGEQYF. In nucleotides, the CDR3 is TGTGCCAGCACCCTTAGAAGTGGGGACTACCCGGGGGAGCAGTACTTC.

CDR3 sequence: CASSSRTGFEGEQFF. The CDR3 DNA is TGCGCCAGCAGCTCCCGGACAGGGTTCGAAGGTGAGCAGTTCTTC. J is TRBJ2-1 and V is TRBV5-1; 8 nucleotides line up with TRBD1. The CDR3 has 15 amino acids. V trimming: 3 bases; J trimming: 9 bases; junction bases outside the gene matches: 11. Per germline, CDR1 SGHRS and CDR2 YFSETQ.

V gene TRBV6-1 combines with J gene TRBJ1-6, with no clear D. The germline V and J ends were trimmed by 0 bases and 2 bases, with 8 bases remaining between them. Germline CDR1 reads MNHNS; CDR2 reads SASEGT. The CDR3 spans 16 residues. The CDR3 coding sequence is TGTGCCAGCAGTGAAGCCCCCGGGACCTATAATTCACCCCTCCACTTT. This translates into CASSEAPGTYNSPLHF.

The V and J genes are TRBV28 and TRBJ1-1; D remains unclear. V lost 5 bases to trimming and J lost 3 bases, with 7 bases between them. Germline loops: CDR1 MDHEN, CDR2 SYDVKM. This CDR3 comprises 12 residues. CDR3 in amino acids: CASSVRHTEAFF. DNA of the CDR3: TGTGCCAGCAGTGTTAGGCACACTGAAGCTTTCTTT.

The chain recombines TRBV21-1 with TRBJ1-2. TRBV21-1 is assigned pseudogene status. The length of the CDR3 is 15 residues. CDR3 sequence (DNA): TGTGCCAGCAGCGAGGACAGCGGGTCCAGCTATGGCTACACCTTC. Residues: CASSEDSGSSYGYTF.

V usage is TRBV11-3 and J usage is TRBJ2-5, with 13 bases that match TRBD2. This CDR3 has 18 amino acids. V shed 5 bases, J shed 4 bases, and the junction held 13 bases outside the gene matches. Germline values: CDR1 SGHNT, CDR2 YENEEA. DNA for the CDR3: TGTGCCAGCAGCCCCGGGACTAGCGGGGCCAAGGTCGGAGAGACCCAGTACTTC. Protein product: CASSPGTSGAKVGETQYF.

This rearrangement joins TRBV5-6 to TRBJ1-5, with D possibly matching TRBD1 (6 bases). CDR3 length: 16 residues. V was trimmed by 4 bases and J by 5 bases, leaving 19 bases between them. The germline V gene has CDR1 SGHDT and CDR2 YYEEEE. This CDR3 is CASSRGPPIGDQPQHF. CDR3 nucleotides: TGTGCCAGCAGCCGGGGGCCTCCTATCGGTGATCAGCCCCAGCATTTT.

V is TRBV28 and J is TRBJ1-2, with TRBD1 matching 8 bases. CDR1 and CDR2 from the germline V gene are MDHEN and SYDVKM. This CDR3 region has 13 residues. V dropped 5 bases and J dropped 7; count of bases not matched to a gene: 6. For the CDR3, the DNA is TGTGCCAGCAGTACAGGGGGAGGGGGTGGCTACACCTTC. Residues: CASSTGGGGGYTF.

The genes are TRBV6-5 and TRBJ1-5; D possibly corresponds to TRBD1 (5 bases). Trimming removed 7 bases at V and 3 bases at J, with 10 bases between. The CDR3 is 13 amino acids. Germline V CDR1 and CDR2: MNHEY, SVGAGI. The CDR3 DNA follows: TGTGCCAGCAATCAGGGTTCCAATCAGCCCCAGCATTTT. It encodes CASNQGSNQPQHF.

V gene TRBV7-3 combines with J gene TRBJ2-7; D perhaps matches TRBD1 (5 bases). CDR3 length: 14 amino acids. CDR1 is SGHTA, CDR2 FQGTGA, per germline. Between the trimmed V and J ends, which lost 5 bases and 2 bases, there was a span of 13 bases. The CDR3 loop reads CASSDLGQPYEQYF. CDR3 in DNA: TGTGCCAGCAGCGACCTGGGGCAGCCCTACGAGCAGTACTTC.

This sequence joins TRBV24-1 and TRBJ1-2; 7 bases match TRBD1. The CDR3 loop spans 13 amino acids. CDR1 and CDR2 (germline): KGHDR, SFDVKD. The J segment lost 9 bases and the V segment lost 7 bases, leaving 10 bases of the junction unmatched. The CDR3 DNA is TGTGCCACCAGAGACGCAAAAGGGGGCAGCTACACCTTC. Translated, it gives CATRDAKGGSYTF.

This clone has only a few counts. The chain carries TRBV6-5 and TRBJ1-2, with D perhaps TRBD1 (6 bases). Germline V gene lookup returns CDR1 MNHEY and CDR2 SVGAGI. This CDR3 region has 15 residues. With 6 bases removed from V and 7 bases from J, the gap between germline ends came to 21 bases. The CDR3 protein is CASRATGTGLGGYTF. CDR3 bases: TGTGCCAGCAGGGCTACAGGGACCGGTTTAGGTGGCTACACCTTC.

This clone showed up just a few times. The chain is built from TRBV21-1 and TRBJ2-2; the tabulated D call, TRBD1, remains unverified against the DNA. TRBV21-1 is assigned pseudogene status. CDR3 length equals 20 residues. This CDR3 reads CASSKRARRTGWPNTGELFF. As DNA, the CDR3 is TGTGCCAGCAGCAAACGGGCAAGGAGGACAGGGTGGCCGAACACCGGGGAGCTGTTTTTT.

The rearrangement uses TRBV6-2 or TRBV6-3 and TRBJ2-1, with TRBD2 matching over 9 bases. V was clipped by 6 bases and J by 3 bases; unmatched bases: 12. This CDR3 spans 17 amino acids. CDR1 is MNHEY and CDR2 is SVGEGT in the germline V gene. CDR3 DNA sequence: TGTGCCAGCAGCCCCCCCGGACTAGCGAACCTCTACAATGAGCAGTTCTTC. It encodes CASSPPGLANLYNEQFF.